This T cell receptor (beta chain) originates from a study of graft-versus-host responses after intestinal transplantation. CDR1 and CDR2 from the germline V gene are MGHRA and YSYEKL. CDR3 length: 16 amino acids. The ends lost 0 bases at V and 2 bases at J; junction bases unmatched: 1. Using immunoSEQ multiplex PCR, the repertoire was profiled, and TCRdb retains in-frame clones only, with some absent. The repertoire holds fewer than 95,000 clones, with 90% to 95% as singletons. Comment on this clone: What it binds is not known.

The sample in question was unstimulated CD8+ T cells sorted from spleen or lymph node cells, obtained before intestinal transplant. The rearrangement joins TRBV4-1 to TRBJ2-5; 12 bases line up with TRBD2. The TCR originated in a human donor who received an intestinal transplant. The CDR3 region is CASSQETSGRQETQYF. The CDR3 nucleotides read TGCGCCAGCAGCCAAGAGACTAGCGGGAGACAAGAGACCCAGTACTTC.